The source of this TCR beta chain is a study of T cells in tuberculosis. About the research overall: Sequenced TCRs come from CD1B-GMM tetramer-binding T cells. Study-level points and caveats: Smaller alpha distances in active tuberculosis partly reflected shorter CDR3-alpha lengths.

As for time point: new active TB diagnosis, blood taken before or within 7 days of starting treatment. Active tuberculosis patients were new diagnoses, HIV-seronegative, South African, and aged 18 years or older. Confirmation came from sputum smear and/or culture positivity for M. tuberculosis. To note about this clone: Antigen unknown. Other DNA variants within this sample encode the same CDR3.

Sequenced by immunoSEQ multiplex PCR; TCRdb stores in-frame clones only, minus some. The sample lists about 38,000 clones, around 94% occurring once. This CDR3 is built from 14 residues. V gave up 2 bases and J gave up 4 bases; unmatched junction bases: 0. Germline-derived CDR1 and CDR2 are KGHSH and LQKENI. The starting material was PBMCs, obtained at tuberculosis diagnosis. This receptor was taken from an adult with tuberculosis. The J gene is TRBJ1-1, the V gene TRBV18, with 11 bases fitting TRBD1. DNA of the CDR3: TGTGCCAGCTCACCAGGGACAGGGGGCACTGAAGCTTTCTTT. Translation: CASSPGTGGTEAFF.